What follows describes a single T cell receptor (beta chain). In its sample, this clonotype was seen many times. Its antigen is unknown. One base away there is no much larger clone; base qualities are not given. V loses 4 bases, J loses 4 bases, and the germline ends lie 7 bases apart. In the germline V gene, CDR1 corresponds to SQVTM and CDR2 to ANQGSEA. From the cysteine through the phenylalanine, the CDR3 covers 12 amino acids. Just the 36-base CDR3 DNA is kept, in frame starting at base 1. According to the study, the label for this sample's treatment or condition signals: live attenuated yellow fever vaccine strain. At each blood-draw timepoint, two biological replicates of bulk PBMCs were obtained. A standard Ficoll-Paque protocol was used to isolate PBMCs from peripheral blood. RNA was extracted with TriZol from bulk PBMCs, CD4 and CD8 fractions, and dextramer-positive and dextramer-negative fractions.

The sample belongs to a study of T cells after yellow fever vaccination (dated by TCRdb to the late 2010s). With respect to the entire study: The SMART-Seq v4 Ultra Low Input RNA kit was used to prepare libraries from fractions with low cell numbers. Bulk TCR alpha and beta repertoires were sequenced longitudinally to track T-cell clones before and after primary and booster YFV17D yellow fever vaccination. The cohort comprised two healthy male donors, one aged 18 to 29 and one aged 30 to 40 years. Bulk PBMC replicates and cell subsets were isolated from blood drawn at multiple timepoints before and after both primary and secondary immunization. The paper as a whole reports these results and caveats: A small fraction of clonotypes appeared in both the CD4 and CD8 compartments, likely as a result of convergent recombination. The secondary T-cell response was weaker than the primary response but faster, peaking on day 5 instead of day 15. Because abundant contaminating clonotypes from the bulk population could be contained in FACS-sorted repertoires, computational filtering was required. The study included only two donors, which limits how far the findings can be generalized. After the booster, most clones that had expanded after primary vaccination were detected again (about 95% of CD4 and around nine tenths of CD8), suggesting broad maintenance of memory.

Synthesis of TCR cDNA relied on 5'RACE template switching, a step that introduced a universal primer site along with unique molecular identifiers. Priming for cDNA synthesis came from both the TCR alpha and TCR beta constant segments. Two PCR steps were used to amplify libraries, with sample barcodes and sequencing adapters being added in the second step. Libraries were sequenced on Illumina HiSeq 2500 (2x100 bp) or NovaSeq (2x150 bp). In the source study's methods: Reads were demultiplexed and collapsed into UMI consensus sequences with MIGEC, and V(D)J alignment was performed with MiXCR. Using edgeR on replicate PBMC samples, clonotypes were called vaccine-responding if FDR was below 0.01 and the log2 fold change was above 5 up to day 15. Each bulk clonotype received a CD4 or CD8 identity based on whether the sequenced CD4 or CD8 repertoire contained that clonotype at higher abundance. The public sequencing data were trimmed at Q25 with fastp and processed into clonotypes with MiXCR by TCRdb, which kept only in-frame beta chains. Rows with one shared CDR3 protein collapse into an entry with the most common genes and DNA. The authors' filters were not applied to this entry. The sample includes some 400,000 distinct CDR3 sequences, with approximately 6% observed a single time. The ten biggest clones cover 15% of the sample.

The sequence was obtained from a man aged 25 to 40 who received the YFV17D yellow fever vaccine. The V gene is TRBV29-1 and the J gene is TRBJ1-4; the D gene assignment is ambiguous. The sequenced sample was PBMCs, obtained 5 days after the yellow fever booster vaccination. The nucleotide sequence reads TGCAGCGTTGTTACTGATAATGAAAAACTGTTTTTT. Translation gives CSVVTDNEKLFF.